The clone carrying this T cell receptor (beta chain) came up many times. The antigen is unknown. One junction end disagrees with the germline gene, perhaps due to a read error. The data derive from a study of blood T cells in healthy people across ages. General observations from the study: While age rose, TCR beta diversity per million T cells dropped in a roughly linear way.

It was around 9 milliliters of peripheral blood that were drawn from each donor. With a J-beta primer mix and a sample-barcoded 5' primer, a second PCR ran about 6 to 11 cycles. One entry per CDR3 protein, called by TCRdb with MiXCR from the 5' RACE reads. The sample has some 790,000 distinct CDR3 sequences, more than 25% seen once. This CDR3 has 12 amino acids. Germline-derived CDR1 and CDR2 are SEHNR and FQNEAQ (reference sequence). Sequenced material: blood. This TCR was recovered from a woman older than 75 in good health. The chain links TRBV7-9 to TRBJ2-7, with unresolved D. The CDR3 here is CASSLALDEEYF. For the CDR3, the DNA is TGTGCCAGCAGCTTAGCGTTAGACGAGGAGTACTTC.